This entry concerns a single T cell receptor beta chain. As yet, its antigen is unknown. The record originates from a study of monozygotic twins with inflammatory bowel disease. Study findings and constraints: Support was absent for any single strong signal or clonotype linked to IBD. Whereas healthy co-twins had higher TCRbeta diversity (inverse Simpson), IBD patients had lower diversity.

After re-calling the 5' RACE reads, TCRdb lists one entry per CDR3 protein, DNA absent. The sample totals approximately 400,000 distinct CDR3 sequences. There are 15 residues in the CDR3. Germline values: CDR1 DFQATT, CDR2 SNEGSKA (reference sequence). This receptor was obtained from a human donor with ulcerative colitis or Crohn's disease, or a healthy co-twin of an affected twin (not recorded which). The sequenced sample was blood. The genes are TRBV20-1 and TRBJ1-4; TCRdb indicates TRBD1, and absent DNA this call remains unverified. The CDR3 sequence is CSARTSGRGNEKLFF.